A selection of T cell receptor beta chains follows, all from one sample in a study of blood T cell repertoires in COVID-19. Only in-frame clones appear in the TCRdb table, and some are missing; sequencing was by immunoSEQ multiplex PCR. The sample includes some 180,000 clones, 75% to 80% of them seen just once. Sequencing was performed on peripheral blood. The origin of the receptors is a woman in her fifties or sixties with active or convalescent COVID-19. CDR3s include the opening cysteine and the closing phenylalanine or tryptophan. A D gene is named only where the DNA matches it firmly. The size of a clone is reported for some rows only, either as once, few or many, or as a class for expanded clones.

CDR3 length: 15; J gene: TRBJ1-1; V gene: TRBV4-1; D gene: TRBD1; clone size: NA; CDR3 protein: CASSQEGAGGAEAFF; CDR3 DNA: TGCGCCAGCAGCCAAGAGGGGGCAGGGGGCGCTGAAGCTTTCTTT
CDR3 length: 13; J gene: TRBJ1-1; V gene: TRBV28; D gene: NA; clone size: NA; CDR3 protein: CASSLLGNTEAFF; CDR3 DNA: TGTGCCAGCAGTTTACTAGGGAACACTGAAGCTTTCTTT
CDR3 length: 14; J gene: TRBJ2-2; V gene: TRBV30; D gene: TRBD1; clone size: few; CDR3 protein: CAWSVQGAGGELFF; CDR3 DNA: TGTGCCTGGAGTGTACAGGGGGCGGGCGGGGAGCTGTTTTTT
CDR3 length: 15; J gene: TRBJ2-3; V gene: TRBV7-3; D gene: TRBD2; clone size: NA; CDR3 protein: CASSPTSGGPDTQYF; CDR3 DNA: TGTGCCAGCAGCCCGACTAGCGGGGGCCCAGATACGCAGTATTTT
CDR3 length: 13; J gene: TRBJ2-1; V gene: TRBV11-3; D gene: NA; clone size: few; CDR3 protein: CASSLLEYNEQFF; CDR3 DNA: TGTGCCAGCAGCCTTCTAGAGTACAATGAGCAGTTCTTC
CDR3 length: 14; J gene: TRBJ2-7; V gene: TRBV7-6; D gene: TRBD1; clone size: NA; CDR3 protein: CASSSPGQGYEQYF; CDR3 DNA: TGTGCCAGCAGCTCCCCGGGACAGGGCTACGAGCAGTACTTC
CDR3 length: 15; J gene: TRBJ2-6; V gene: TRBV7-6; D gene: TRBD1; clone size: NA; CDR3 protein: CATMDRDSGANVLTF; CDR3 DNA: TGTGCCACCATGGACAGGGACTCTGGGGCCAACGTCCTGACTTTC
CDR3 length: 13; J gene: TRBJ1-6; V gene: TRBV12-3/TRBV12-4; D gene: NA; clone size: few; CDR3 protein: CASSLGQELPLHF; CDR3 DNA: TGTGCCAGCAGTTTGGGGCAGGAGTTACCCCTCCACTTT
CDR3 length: 14; J gene: TRBJ1-2; V gene: TRBV3-1/TRBV3-2; D gene: TRBD1; clone size: NA; CDR3 protein: CASSLRQGEGGYTF; CDR3 DNA: TGTGCCAGCAGCCTCCGACAGGGGGAGGGTGGCTACACCTTC
CDR3 length: 15; J gene: TRBJ2-3; V gene: TRBV18; D gene: TRBD1; clone size: NA; CDR3 protein: CASSVSGGRTDTQYF; CDR3 DNA: TGTGCCAGCTCAGTGTCAGGGGGCCGCACAGATACGCAGTATTTT
CDR3 length: 14; J gene: TRBJ1-1; V gene: TRBV3-1/TRBV3-2; D gene: NA; clone size: NA; CDR3 protein: CASSQLLVNTEAFF; CDR3 DNA: TGTGCCAGCAGCCAATTGCTAGTGAACACTGAAGCTTTCTTT
CDR3 length: 15; J gene: TRBJ1-1; V gene: TRBV5-1; D gene: TRBD1; clone size: NA; CDR3 protein: CASSLQGQGSTEAFF; CDR3 DNA: TGCGCCAGCAGCTTGCAGGGACAGGGGAGCACTGAAGCTTTCTTT
CDR3 length: 16; J gene: TRBJ2-3; V gene: TRBV29-1; D gene: TRBD2; clone size: few; CDR3 protein: CSVDPTSGGGTDTQYF; CDR3 DNA: TGCAGCGTTGACCCTACTAGCGGGGGTGGAACAGATACGCAGTATTTT
CDR3 length: 14; J gene: TRBJ2-3; V gene: TRBV6-5; D gene: TRBD2; clone size: NA; CDR3 protein: CASRQRGSTDTQYF; CDR3 DNA: TGTGCCAGCAGGCAGCGGGGGTCCACAGATACGCAGTATTTT
CDR3 length: 11; J gene: TRBJ1-1; V gene: TRBV20-1; D gene: NA; clone size: few; CDR3 protein: CSAVRWSEAFF; CDR3 DNA: TGCAGTGCCGTCCGTTGGAGTGAAGCTTTCTTT
CDR3 length: 14; J gene: TRBJ2-7; V gene: TRBV5-6; D gene: TRBD1; clone size: NA; CDR3 protein: CASSYTYRGDEQYF; CDR3 DNA: TGTGCCAGCAGCTACACATACAGGGGAGACGAGCAGTACTTC
CDR3 length: 11; J gene: TRBJ1-1; V gene: TRBV29-1; D gene: NA; clone size: NA; CDR3 protein: CSVGTNTEAFF; CDR3 DNA: TGCAGCGTCGGGACAAACACTGAAGCTTTCTTT